The 22 T cell receptor beta chains given below trace back to one sample, sequenced in a study of blood T cell repertoires in COVID-19. Method: immunoSEQ multiplex PCR; TCRdb's copy keeps in-frame clones and lacks some. Among over 110,000 clones listed, 81% were seen once. Sequencing was performed on peripheral blood. Receptors were obtained from a human donor in a cohort sampled during active COVID-19.

This chain links TRBV5-1 with TRBJ2-7, with 11 positions matching TRBD2. The CDR3 runs to 15 residues. Germline loops: CDR1 SGHRS, CDR2 YFSETQ. The V segment lost 6 bases and the J segment 4 bases; nucleotides outside the gene matches: 9. The CDR3 DNA reads as TGCGCCAGCACCCCTAGGACTAGCGGGCCATACGAGCAGTACTTC. Protein product: CASTPRTSGPYEQYF. Together with reference TRBV5-1 and TRBJ2-7, the CDR3 gives the full variable domain: KAGVTQTPRYLIKTRGQQVTLSCSPISGHRSVSWYQQTPGQGLQFLFEYFSETQRNKGNFPGRFSGRQFSNSRSEMNVSTLELGDSALYLCASTPRTSGPYEQYFGPGTRLTVT.

The chain recombines TRBV2 with TRBJ2-1, with 9 positions matching TRBD2. With V trimmed by 10 bases and J by 7 bases, 14 bases remained unmatched. CDR3 length: 15 amino acids. CDR1 and CDR2 from the germline V gene are SNHLY and FYNNEI. This chain's CDR3 is CAITGGSGRGNEQFF. The CDR3 region has the DNA TGTGCCATCACCGGGGGTAGCGGGAGAGGAAATGAGCAGTTCTTC.

V is TRBV27 and J is TRBJ1-1; D might be TRBD1 (6 bases). Trimming removed 3 bases at V and 6 bases at J, with 11 bases between. Germline V gene lookup returns CDR1 MNHEY and CDR2 SMNVEV (reference sequence). The CDR3 totals 13 residues. This chain's CDR3 is CASSFGRQAEAFF. CDR3 in DNA: TGTGCCAGCAGTTTCGGACGACAGGCTGAAGCTTTCTTT.

This clone was detected once. The chain is built from TRBV10-1 and TRBJ2-5; tentatively, D is TRBD2 (6 bases). Germline CDR1 is WNHNN and CDR2 is SYGVQD (reference sequence). V shed 5 bases and J shed 5 bases, with 18 bases lying between them. CDR3 length: 15 amino acids. This chain's CDR3 is CASSPGQHRGETQYF. The CDR3, as DNA: TGCGCCAGCAGTCCCGGGCAACATCGGGGGGAGACCCAGTACTTC.

The J gene is TRBJ1-1, the V gene TRBV11-2; D may be TRBD1 (6 bases). This CDR3 has 13 residues. Germline CDR1 reads SGHAT; CDR2 reads FQNNGV. Between the trimmed V and J ends, which lost 2 bases and 3 bases, there was a span of 7 bases. The CDR3 loop is CASSLNRDTEAFF. The CDR3 DNA sequence: TGTGCCAGCAGCTTAAACAGGGACACTGAAGCTTTCTTT.

The chain carries TRBV5-5 and TRBJ2-7; TRBD1 matches 11 bases. Trimming cost V 2 bases and J 4 bases; bases outside gene matches: 8. This CDR3 has 16 amino acids. Per the germline V gene, CDR1 is SGHKS and CDR2 is YYEKEE (reference sequence). This chain's CDR3 is CASSFGSGTGGYEQYF. CDR3 nucleotides: TGTGCCAGCAGCTTTGGTTCCGGGACAGGGGGGTACGAGCAGTACTTC.

This clone was picked up one time. The chain uses TRBV7-7 and TRBJ2-7, with 12 bases lining up with TRBD1. Losses at the gene ends were 5 bases for V and 7 bases for J; bases not matched to a gene: 6. There are 14 residues in the CDR3. Germline V lookup: CDR1 SSHAT, CDR2 FNYEAQ (reference sequence). The CDR3 protein is CASSPGQGAWEQYF. CDR3 nucleotides: TGTGCCAGCAGCCCGGGACAGGGGGCGTGGGAGCAGTACTTC. The full variable domain, its missing parts supplied by reference TRBV7-7 and TRBJ2-7, is GAGVSQSPRYKVTKRGQDVTLRCDPISSHATLYWYQQALGQGPEFLTYFNYEAQPDKSGLPSDRFSAERPEGSISTLTIQRTEQRDSAMYRCASSPGQGAWEQYFGPGTRLTVT.

V gene TRBV5-1 combines with J gene TRBJ2-7; D may be TRBD2 (5 bases). Trimming pared 0 bases from V and 6 bases from J, leaving 19 bases between. The CDR3 is 16 residues long. CDR1 is SGHRS and CDR2 is YFSETQ in the germline V gene. The CDR3 DNA sequence: TGCGCCAGCAGCTTGGCCTCGCGGGTCCAGACGGGCGAGCAGTACTTC. This gives the protein CASSLASRVQTGEQYF.

In this sample, this clone turned up a few times. CDR3 loop: CASSLPEVGPLHF. The CDR3 nucleotides read TGTGCCAGCAGTTTACCGGAGGTGGGACCCCTCCACTTT. The genes are TRBV28 and TRBJ1-6; D is unclear. The CDR3 runs 13 residues. Germline assignment: CDR1 MDHEN and CDR2 SYDVKM. The germline V and J ends were trimmed by 2 bases and 12 bases, with 11 bases remaining between them.

The chain combines TRBV11-2 with TRBJ1-5; D remains unclear. CDR1 and CDR2 from the germline V gene are SGHAT and FQNNGV. CDR3 size: 15 residues. V dropped 1 base and J dropped 3 bases, with 10 bases sitting between them. CDR3 sequence reads: CASSLGPGYNQPQHF. As DNA, the CDR3 is TGTGCCAGCAGCTTAGGCCCAGGCTACAATCAGCCCCAGCATTTT.

This clone was seen only a few times. This chain links TRBV5-1 with TRBJ2-7; tentatively, D is TRBD2 (5 bases). The CDR3 length is 14 residues. CDR1 and CDR2 (germline): SGHRS, YFSETQ. Deletions cut 0 bases from V and 2 bases from J, with 9 bases between. CDR3 bases: TGCGCCAGCAGCTTGGCACGGGATCCCTACGAGCAGTACTTC. The encoded protein is CASSLARDPYEQYF. Full variable domain (missing parts from reference TRBV5-1 and TRBJ2-7): KAGVTQTPRYLIKTRGQQVTLSCSPISGHRSVSWYQQTPGQGLQFLFEYFSETQRNKGNFPGRFSGRQFSNSRSEMNVSTLELGDSALYLCASSLARDPYEQYFGPGTRLTVT.

V gene TRBV28 combines with J gene TRBJ2-7, with 9 bases lining up with TRBD1. Germline CDR1 MDHEN, CDR2 SYDVKM. The CDR3 loop spans 15 amino acids. The V gene end was trimmed by 5 bases and the J gene end by 6 bases; junction bases not matched to a gene: 11. The CDR3 DNA sequence: TGTGCCAGCAGTGCTACCGGGACAGGGTTTGGCGAGCAGTACTTC. Translating it yields CASSATGTGFGEQYF.

This chain uses TRBV7-9 with TRBJ1-4; 7 positions agree with TRBD1. The CDR3 is 15 amino acids. Germline CDR1 reads SEHNR; CDR2 reads FQNEAQ (reference sequence). The J segment lost 5 bases and the V segment lost 4 bases, leaving 7 bases of the junction unmatched. This chain's CDR3 is CASSSQGGGNEKLFF. The CDR3 nucleotides read TGTGCCAGCAGCTCCCAGGGGGGTGGAAATGAAAAACTGTTTTTT.

The table lists this clone with a few counts. V is TRBV27 and J is TRBJ2-1; D possibly corresponds to TRBD2 (5 bases). Germline V CDR1 and CDR2: MNHEY, SMNVEV (reference sequence). V lost 2 bases to trimming and J lost 6 bases, with 17 bases between them. This CDR3 is 16 amino acids long. DNA for the CDR3: TGTGCCAGCAGTTTAAGACTCGCCGGGATGGGCAATGAGCAGTTCTTC. It encodes CASSLRLAGMGNEQFF.

V and J are TRBV28 and TRBJ2-1, with D maybe TRBD2 (6 bases). V lost 4 bases and J lost 10, with 29 bases in between. CDR3 length equals 18 residues. The germline CDR1 and CDR2 sequences are MDHEN and SYDVKM. The CDR3 is CASSSLTRDSQPTIEQFF. The CDR3, as DNA: TGTGCCAGCAGTTCCCTGACCCGGGACTCCCAACCAACGATAGAGCAGTTCTTC.

The chain links TRBV2 to TRBJ2-1; the match to TRBD2 covers 7 bases. V shed 2 bases, J shed 4 bases, and the junction held 2 bases outside the gene matches. This CDR3 has 14 amino acids. The germline V gene encodes CDR1 SNHLY and CDR2 FYNNEI. DNA of the CDR3: TGTGCCAGCAGTGAACTAGCGGTGTACAATGAGCAGTTCTTC. It codes for CASSELAVYNEQFF.

The chain couples TRBV9 to TRBJ1-1; 7 bases fit TRBD1. This CDR3 has 16 amino acids. V was pared by 3 bases and J by 1 base, with 9 bases of the junction left unmatched. Germline V CDR1 and CDR2: SGDLS, YYNGEE. CDR3 nucleotide sequence: TGTGCCAGCAGCGCCTCACAGGGGAATGGGAACACTGAAGCTTTCTTT. Amino acid sequence: CASSASQGNGNTEAFF.

The gene calls are TRBV2 and TRBJ2-1; no reliable D call. The V end was cut by 6 bases, the J end by 3 bases, with 3 bases between. Germline CDR1 and CDR2: SNHLY and FYNNEI. CDR3 length equals 11 residues. CDR3 loop: CASRRYNEQFF. The CDR3 bases are TGTGCCAGCAGGCGCTACAATGAGCAGTTCTTC.

The V gene is TRBV18, the J gene TRBJ2-4, with a tentative D call TRBD1 (6 bases). Trimming pared 2 bases from V and 0 bases from J, leaving 8 bases between. CDR1 and CDR2 (germline): KGHSH, LQKENI. CDR3 size: 15 residues. DNA of the CDR3: TGTGCCAGCTCACCAGTGGGGGCAGCCAAAAACATTCAGTACTTC. Translating it yields CASSPVGAAKNIQYF.

The chain links TRBV2 to TRBJ2-7, with TRBD1 as a possible D gene (6 bases). V lost 10 bases and J 0 bases, leaving 16 bases between the germline ends. The CDR3 length is 14 residues. Per germline, CDR1 SNHLY and CDR2 FYNNEI. The CDR3 coding sequence is TGTGCCACCCTAGTCACAGGGAGCTCCTACGAGCAGTACTTC. Its translation: CATLVTGSSYEQYF.

The rearrangement links TRBV6-5 to TRBJ2-5; TRBD2 is a possible D gene (6 bases). Trimming cost V 3 bases and J 0 bases, with 11 bases left between them. CDR1 and CDR2 (germline): MNHEY, SVGAGI. The CDR3 covers 15 residues. The CDR3 here is CASSYASAYQETQYF. CDR3 DNA sequence: TGTGCCAGCAGTTATGCTAGCGCGTACCAAGAGACCCAGTACTTC.

The chain joins TRBV24-1 to TRBJ1-5, with 10 nucleotides matching TRBD1. The J segment lost 6 bases and the V segment lost 3 bases, leaving 7 bases of the junction unmatched. From germline, CDR1 is KGHDR and CDR2 SFDVKD. CDR3 length: 16 residues. The CDR3 loop is CATSDPGTGVAQPQHF. In DNA form, the CDR3 reads TGTGCCACCAGTGATCCCGGGACAGGGGTTGCTCAGCCCCAGCATTTT.